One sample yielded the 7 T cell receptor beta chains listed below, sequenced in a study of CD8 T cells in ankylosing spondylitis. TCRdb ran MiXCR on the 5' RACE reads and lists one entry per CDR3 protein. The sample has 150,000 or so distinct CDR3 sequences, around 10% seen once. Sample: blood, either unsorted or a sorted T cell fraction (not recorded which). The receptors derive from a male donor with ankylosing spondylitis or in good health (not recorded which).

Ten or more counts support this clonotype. The CDR3 nucleotides are TGTGCCAGCAGCTTAGGGCGGCTCACCGGGGAGCTGTTTTTT. The encoded protein is CASSLGRLTGELFF. V usage is TRBV11-2 and J usage is TRBJ2-2; D remains unclear. V dropped 1 base and J dropped 4 bases, with 7 bases sitting between them. Germline values: CDR1 SGHAT, CDR2 FQNNGV. The CDR3 covers 14 residues.

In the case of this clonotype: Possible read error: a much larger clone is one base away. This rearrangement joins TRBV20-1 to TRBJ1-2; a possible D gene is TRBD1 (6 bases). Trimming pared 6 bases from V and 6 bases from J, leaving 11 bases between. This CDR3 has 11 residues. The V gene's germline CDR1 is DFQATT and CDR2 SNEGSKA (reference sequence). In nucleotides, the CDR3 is TGCAGTGCCTCCTGGACAGATGGCTACACCTTC. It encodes CSASWTDGYTF.

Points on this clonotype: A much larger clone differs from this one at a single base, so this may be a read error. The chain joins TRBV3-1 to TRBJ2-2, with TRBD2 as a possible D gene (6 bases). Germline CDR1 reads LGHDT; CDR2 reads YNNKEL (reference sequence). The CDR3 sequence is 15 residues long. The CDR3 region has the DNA TGTGCCAGCAGCCAAGATGTAGCGAGGACCGGGGGGCTGTTTTTT. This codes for CASSQDVARTGGLFF.

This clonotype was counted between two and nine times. As DNA, the CDR3 is TGTGCCAGCAGAGACAGGGAAGCAGGATACGAGCAGTACTTC. The encoded protein is CASRDREAGYEQYF. The chain employs TRBV6-1 and TRBJ2-7; TRBD1 aligns across 7 bases. CDR1 and CDR2 (germline): MNHNS, SASEGT. The CDR3 has 14 amino acids. J was trimmed by 4 bases and V by 6 bases; bases with no gene match: 9.

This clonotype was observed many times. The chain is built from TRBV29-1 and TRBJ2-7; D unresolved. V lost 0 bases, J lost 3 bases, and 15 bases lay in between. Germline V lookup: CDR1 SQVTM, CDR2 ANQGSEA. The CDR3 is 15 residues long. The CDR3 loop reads CSVEDRVSSFYEQYF. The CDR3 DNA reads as TGCAGCGTTGAAGATCGGGTATCTAGTTTCTACGAGCAGTACTTC.

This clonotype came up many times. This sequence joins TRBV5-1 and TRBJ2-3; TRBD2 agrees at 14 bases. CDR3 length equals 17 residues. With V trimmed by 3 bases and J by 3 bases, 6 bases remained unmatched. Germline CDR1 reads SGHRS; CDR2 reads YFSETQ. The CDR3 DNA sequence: TGCGCCAGCAGCTCCGGGACTAGCGGGAGTGGGACAGATACGCAGTATTTT. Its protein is CASSSGTSGSGTDTQYF.

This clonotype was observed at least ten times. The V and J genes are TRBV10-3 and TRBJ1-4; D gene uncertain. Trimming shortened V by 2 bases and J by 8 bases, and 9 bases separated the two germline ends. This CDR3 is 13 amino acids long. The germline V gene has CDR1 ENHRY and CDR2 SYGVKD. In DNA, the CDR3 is TGTGCCATCAGTGAGCAGGCAGACGAAAAACTGTTTTTT. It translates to CAISEQADEKLFF.